The 13 T cell receptor beta chains presented below share a single source sample, sequenced in a study of cytomegalovirus exposure and HLA in healthy donors. The table came from immunoSEQ multiplex PCR; TCRdb's copy has only in-frame clones and leaves some out. This sample yields 200,000 to 250,000 clones, of which roughly 84% are seen a single time; 2% to 2.5% belongs to the top ten. Material for sequencing was PBMCs. The source of these receptors is a woman aged 18-29 years in good health and CMV-seropositive.

The chain uses TRBV6-1 and TRBJ1-5; the match to TRBD1 covers 9 bases. CDR3 length: 15 amino acids. Per the germline V gene, CDR1 is MNHNS and CDR2 is SASEGT. Trimming took 2 bases from V and 5 from J; bases not matched to a gene: 4. CDR3 amino acids: CASSEYGTGYQPQHF. The CDR3 bases are TGTGCCAGCAGTGAATACGGGACAGGGTATCAGCCCCAGCATTTT.

In its sample, this clone was seen once. The gene calls are TRBV27 and TRBJ1-4; D unresolved. Germline V gene data show CDR1 as MNHEY and CDR2 as SMNVEV (reference sequence). The CDR3 loop spans 13 amino acids. Trimming removed 3 bases at V and 8 bases at J, with 10 bases between. The CDR3 region is CASSLAHREKLFF. In DNA form, the CDR3 reads TGTGCCAGCAGTTTGGCACATCGCGAAAAACTGTTTTTT.

V and J are TRBV28 and TRBJ1-1, with TRBD1 as a possible D gene (5 bases). V was pared by 1 base and J by 4 bases, with 13 bases between. CDR1 is MDHEN, CDR2 SYDVKM, per germline. There are 15 residues in the CDR3. The CDR3 is CASSLLRFGGTEAFF. The CDR3 bases are TGTGCCAGCAGTTTATTGCGGTTCGGGGGCACTGAAGCTTTCTTT.

V is TRBV29-1 and J is TRBJ1-2, with a possible D match to TRBD1 (5 bases). Trimming took 7 bases from V and 0 from J, leaving 12 bases between them. The CDR3 spans 13 residues. CDR1 is SQVTM and CDR2 is ANQGSEA in the germline V gene. CDR3 amino acids: CSASRASNYGYTF. The CDR3 nucleotides are TGCAGCGCCAGCAGGGCGTCTAACTATGGCTACACCTTC.

J is TRBJ2-5 and V is TRBV28, with D possibly being TRBD1 (5 bases). The CDR3 spans 14 residues. CDR1 MDHEN and CDR2 SYDVKM come from the germline V gene. V lost 2 bases and J 5 bases, leaving 12 bases between the germline ends. CDR3 DNA: TGTGCCAGCAGTTTAAAGGTCAGGGATGAGACCCAGTACTTC. Translation: CASSLKVRDETQYF.

This chain joins TRBV11-1 and TRBJ2-6, with D maybe TRBD1 (6 bases). Germline-derived CDR1 and CDR2 are SGHAT and FQDESV (reference sequence). V shed 3 bases and J shed 0 bases, with 12 bases lying between them. The CDR3 is made up of 17 amino acids. DNA of the CDR3: TGTGCCAGCAGCTTGAACAGGGTTTACTCTGGGGCCAACGTCCTGACTTTC. This translates into CASSLNRVYSGANVLTF.

The rearrangement uses TRBV5-1 and TRBJ2-5; D is perhaps TRBD2 (5 bases). CDR3 size: 15 residues. V dropped 7 bases and J dropped 2 bases, with 18 bases sitting between them. Germline V gives CDR1 SGHRS, CDR2 YFSETQ. CDR3 in DNA: TGCGCCAGCGCTCTTCGGGAAGCTTCACAAGAGACCCAGTACTTC. It specifies CASALREASQETQYF. Full variable domain (missing parts from reference TRBV5-1 and TRBJ2-5): KAGVTQTPRYLIKTRGQQVTLSCSPISGHRSVSWYQQTPGQGLQFLFEYFSETQRNKGNFPGRFSGRQFSNSRSEMNVSTLELGDSALYLCASALREASQETQYFGPGTRLLVL.

The rearrangement links TRBV18 to TRBJ1-1, with TRBD1 as a possible D gene (6 bases). Deletions cut 2 bases from V and 3 bases from J, with 10 bases between. This CDR3 region has 14 residues. Germline CDR1 and CDR2: KGHSH and LQKENI. CDR3 in DNA: TGTGCCAGCTCACCATGGCCAGGGGACACTGAAGCTTTCTTT. Translation: CASSPWPGDTEAFF.

In its sample, this clone was seen a few times. The chain carries TRBV28 and TRBJ2-1; D is perhaps TRBD2 (5 bases). Germline V gene sequence: CDR1 MDHEN, CDR2 SYDVKM. CDR3 length: 11 amino acids. V was trimmed by 7 bases and J by 14 bases, leaving 15 bases between them. CDR3 sequence (DNA): TGTGCCAGCAATGTGCTAGCTTTCGAGTTCTTC. Encoded protein: CASNVLAFEFF.

This chain joins TRBV27 and TRBJ2-3; D not certain. This CDR3 has 13 amino acids. Germline V gene sequence: CDR1 MNHEY, CDR2 SMNVEV (reference sequence). With 4 bases removed from V and 1 base from J, the gap between germline ends came to 6 bases. CDR3 bases: TGTGCCAGCAGTTGGAGTGGCACAGATACGCAGTATTTT. Protein sequence: CASSWSGTDTQYF.

This clone appeared a few times. The J gene is TRBJ2-5, the V gene TRBV6-5; D gene unclear. With 5 bases removed from V and 2 bases from J, the gap between germline ends came to 3 bases. This CDR3 is 11 amino acids long. Germline V gene sequence: CDR1 MNHEY, CDR2 SVGAGI. The CDR3 coding sequence is TGTGCCAGCAGTCCACAAGAGACCCAGTACTTC. Translation gives CASSPQETQYF.

V usage is TRBV9 and J usage is TRBJ2-3; 15 bases fit TRBD2. CDR1 is SGDLS and CDR2 is YYNGEE in the germline V gene. This CDR3 has 18 residues. V was clipped by 3 bases and J by 3 bases; unmatched bases: 8. CDR3: CASSAGTSGRLGTDTQYF. CDR3 coding DNA: TGTGCCAGCAGCGCCGGGACTAGCGGGAGGTTGGGGACAGATACGCAGTATTTT.

The chain recombines TRBV27 with TRBJ2-2; the D is unclear. The CDR3 consists of 14 residues. Trimming removed 3 bases from V and 7 bases from J, with 12 bases in between. CDR1 and CDR2 from the germline V gene are MNHEY and SMNVEV (reference sequence). CDR3 coding DNA: TGTGCCAGCAGTTTGCCCCCCGGTGTCGGGGAGCTGTTTTTT. The encoded protein is CASSLPPGVGELFF.